This is a list of T cell receptor beta chains from one sample in a study of PD-L1 blockade in urothelial cancer. Assay: immunoSEQ multiplex PCR; the TCRdb copy retains only in-frame clones and omits some. The sample has about 63,000 clones, 75% to 85% seen once; the top ten hold under 7.5%. The sequences come from PBMCs, collected around atezolizumab (anti-PD-L1) treatment. Receptor source: an older man with urothelial cancer. CDR3s include the opening cysteine and the closing phenylalanine or tryptophan. The D gene is left open where the match is weak. The size field is filled for only some rows; it gives once, few, many or a size class.

TRBJ1-1	.	.	TRBV20-1	CSVDADAEAFF	TGCAGTGTTGACGCGGATGCTGAAGCTTTCTTT
TRBJ1-3	.	TRBD1	TRBV6-1	CASNPGQGVGNTIYF	TGTGCCAGCAACCCGGGACAGGGGGTCGGAAACACCATATATTTT
TRBJ2-5	.	TRBD2	TRBV5-1	CASSSRGGEETQYF	TGCGCCAGCAGCTCCCGGGGAGGGGAAGAGACCCAGTACTTC
TRBJ1-2	.	TRBD1	TRBV5-5	CASSWGQGSGYGYTF	TGTGCCAGCAGCTGGGGACAGGGGTCTGGCTATGGCTACACCTTC
TRBJ2-1	.	.	TRBV7-9	CASGRSISYNEQFF	TGTGCCAGCGGGAGGTCTATCTCCTACAATGAGCAGTTCTTC
TRBJ2-2	.	.	TRBV9	CASSVDGHHATGELFF	TGTGCCAGCAGCGTAGACGGACATCACGCCACCGGGGAGCTGTTTTTT
TRBJ1-2	.	.	TRBV7-2	CASSLGQGGRYGYTF	TGTGCCAGCAGCTTAGGGCAGGGAGGAAGGTATGGCTACACCTTC
TRBJ1-2	.	TRBD1	TRBV5-1	CASSIFPGQSYGYTF	TGCGCCAGCAGCATATTTCCGGGACAGTCCTATGGCTACACCTTC
TRBJ2-3	.	TRBD1	TRBV7-8	CASSSRTGFTDTQYF	TGTGCCAGCAGCTCCCGGACAGGATTCACAGATACGCAGTATTTT
TRBJ2-2	.	.	TRBV7-9	CASSWASTGELFF	TGTGCCAGCAGCTGGGCGAGCACCGGGGAGCTGTTTTTT
TRBJ1-6	.	.	TRBV6-1	CASSEGTNYNSPLHF	TGTGCCAGCAGTGAGGGCACGAACTATAATTCACCCCTCCACTTT
TRBJ2-7	.	.	TRBV29-1	CSVLGQTHYEQYF	TGCAGCGTCCTGGGGCAGACCCACTACGAGCAGTACTTC
TRBJ2-4	.	.	TRBV2	CASSRPTGRTIQYF	TGTGCCAGCAGTAGACCGACAGGGAGGACCATTCAGTACTTC
TRBJ2-7	.	.	TRBV18	CASSPEIQGTTAYEQYF	TGTGCCAGCTCACCAGAGATACAGGGAACCACAGCCTACGAGCAGTACTTC
TRBJ2-5	.	.	TRBV5-5	CASSLGPSVQETQYF	TGTGCCAGCAGCTTGGGACCGAGCGTCCAAGAGACCCAGTACTTC
TRBJ1-4	.	.	TRBV5-1	CASSFGQGRKKLFF	TGCGCCAGCAGCTTCGGCCAGGGAAGGAAAAAACTGTTTTTT
TRBJ2-5	.	TRBD1	TRBV9	CASSGGQGAGETQYF	TGTGCCAGCAGCGGGGGACAGGGGGCCGGTGAGACCCAGTACTTC
TRBJ2-1	.	TRBD1	TRBV7-3	CASSLGTGALNEQFF	TGTGCCAGCAGCTTAGGGACAGGGGCCCTCAATGAGCAGTTCTTC
TRBJ2-7	.	.	TRBV28	CASSTPSETYEQYF	TGTGCCAGCAGCACACCCAGTGAAACCTACGAGCAGTACTTC
TRBJ2-3	.	TRBD1	TRBV10-2	CATWTGGTDTQYF	TGCGCCACATGGACAGGGGGCACAGATACGCAGTATTTT
TRBJ2-7	.	.	TRBV6-6	CASSPEQGYSYEQYF	TGTGCCAGCAGTCCGGAACAGGGTTATAGCTACGAGCAGTACTTC
TRBJ2-2	.	TRBD1	TRBV27	CASRLQGAGTGELFF	TGTGCCAGCAGGTTACAGGGGGCAGGCACCGGGGAGCTGTTTTTT
TRBJ2-7	.	TRBD2	TRBV11-3	CASSSGTKSREQYF	TGTGCCAGCAGCTCCGGGACTAAGAGTCGCGAGCAGTACTTC
TRBJ2-7	.	TRBD1	TRBV7-9	CASIKQGAEYEQYF	TGTGCCAGCATAAAACAGGGGGCGGAGTACGAGCAGTACTTC
TRBJ2-7	.	TRBD2	TRBV10-3	CATSGGSTGYEQYF	TGTGCCACCTCCGGCGGGAGCACCGGATACGAGCAGTACTTC
TRBJ2-7	.	TRBD1	TRBV5-5	CASSFGAGTGGEQYF	TGTGCCAGCAGCTTTGGGGCCGGGACAGGGGGCGAGCAGTACTTC
TRBJ1-2	.	.	TRBV6-5	CASSQRDTIYGHTF	TGTGCCAGCAGTCAACGGGACACGATCTATGGCCACACCTTC
TRBJ1-2	once	TRBD1	TRBV6-1	CASRRGQGGYGYTF	TGTGCCAGCAGACGAGGACAGGGAGGCTATGGCTACACCTTC
TRBJ2-5	.	TRBD1	TRBV5-1	CASMGTGGQETQYF	TGCGCCAGCATGGGGACAGGGGGACAAGAGACCCAGTACTTC
TRBJ1-2	many	TRBD1	TRBV9	CASSASPGQGNYGYTF	TGTGCCAGCAGCGCGAGCCCGGGACAGGGCAACTATGGCTACACCTTC
TRBJ1-5	.	TRBD1	TRBV5-8	CASNDRVGNQPQHF	TGTGCCAGCAACGACAGGGTTGGCAATCAGCCCCAGCATTTT
TRBJ2-1	once	.	TRBV21-1	CASSNPHGTSGSYNEQFF	TGTGCCAGCAGCAACCCCCACGGGACTAGCGGATCCTACAATGAGCAGTTCTTC
TRBJ1-2	.	TRBD1	TRBV5-1	CASSLSTGGAGGYTF	TGCGCCAGCAGCCTATCAACAGGGGGCGCCGGTGGCTACACCTTC
TRBJ2-5	.	.	TRBV11-3	CASSLTVKETQYF	TGTGCCAGCAGCTTGACAGTGAAGGAGACCCAGTACTTC
TRBJ1-1	.	.	TRBV29-1	CSVAGFTENTEAFF	TGCAGCGTTGCAGGGTTTACAGAGAACACTGAAGCTTTCTTT
TRBJ1-2	.	.	TRBV27	CASSEGVGYGYTF	TGTGCCAGCAGTGAGGGGGTTGGCTATGGCTACACCTTC
TRBJ1-2	.	.	TRBV9	CASSASVRGDYGYTF	TGTGCCAGCAGCGCCTCGGTCCGGGGGGACTATGGCTACACCTTC
TRBJ2-3	.	.	TRBV7-2	CASSLGRVSTDTQYF	TGTGCCAGCAGCTTAGGCAGGGTGAGCACAGATACGCAGTATTTT
TRBJ2-2	once	.	TRBV1	CTSSRPPLAGGGTGELFF	TGCACCAGCAGCCGCCCACCCCTAGCGGGGGGCGGCACCGGGGAGCTGTTTTTT
TRBJ2-4	.	.	TRBV19	CASSETKNIQYF	TGTGCCAGTAGTGAGACAAAAAACATTCAGTACTTC